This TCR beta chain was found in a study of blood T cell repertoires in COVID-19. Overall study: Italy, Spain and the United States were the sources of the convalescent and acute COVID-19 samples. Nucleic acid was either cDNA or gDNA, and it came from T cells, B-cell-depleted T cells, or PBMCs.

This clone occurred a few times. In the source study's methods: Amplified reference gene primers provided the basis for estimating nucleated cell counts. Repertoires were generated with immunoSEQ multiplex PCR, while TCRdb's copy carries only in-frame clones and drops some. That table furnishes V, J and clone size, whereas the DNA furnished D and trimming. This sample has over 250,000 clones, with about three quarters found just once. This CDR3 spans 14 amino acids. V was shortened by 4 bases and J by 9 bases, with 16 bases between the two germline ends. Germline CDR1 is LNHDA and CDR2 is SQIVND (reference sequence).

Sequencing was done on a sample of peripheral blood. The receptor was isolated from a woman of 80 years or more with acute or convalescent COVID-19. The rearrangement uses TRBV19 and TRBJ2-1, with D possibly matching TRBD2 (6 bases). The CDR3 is CASSSGDSLREQFF. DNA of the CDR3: TGTGCCAGTAGTAGCGGGGATTCTTTGCGTGAGCAGTTCTTC.